This record covers a single T cell receptor beta chain. Its antigen is currently unknown. The entry originates in a study of Ad26.COV2.S vaccination and SARS-CoV-2 variants. Overall study context: This donor came from the COV1001 trial of Ad26.COV2.S.

CDR3 size: 15 residues. Germline CDR1 is MNHEY and CDR2 is SMNVEV (reference sequence). V shed 5 bases and J shed 3 bases, with 16 bases lying between them. This table comes from immunoSEQ multiplex PCR, and its TCRdb copy is limited to in-frame clones, with some not included. The sample lists 320,000 or so clones; 85% to 90% were seen once. Notes on the study in general: Placebo and vaccine recipients had non-spike TCR breadth that was similar. Possible underestimation of total T cell responses by the TCR breadth and depth analyses was noted.

Treatment here: about 20 received Ad26.COV2.S at low or high dose, single or two shots; several received placebo; per-sample allocation not given. Specimen acquisition occurred on day 63 following the initial vaccine or placebo injection. SARS-CoV-2 spike from the Wuhan strain was encoded by the vaccine, an Ad26 vector. The V call is TRBV27, the J call TRBJ1-2; maybe TRBD1 (5 bases). This TCR was recovered from a person between 18 and 60 years old who received the Ad26.COV2.S COVID-19 vaccine or a placebo. The material was peripheral blood, obtained in a trial of Ad26.COV2.S vaccine versus placebo. The CDR3 loop is CASSPDTLSDYGYTF. The CDR3 DNA reads TGTGCCAGCAGTCCGGACACTCTTTCCGACTATGGCTACACCTTC.